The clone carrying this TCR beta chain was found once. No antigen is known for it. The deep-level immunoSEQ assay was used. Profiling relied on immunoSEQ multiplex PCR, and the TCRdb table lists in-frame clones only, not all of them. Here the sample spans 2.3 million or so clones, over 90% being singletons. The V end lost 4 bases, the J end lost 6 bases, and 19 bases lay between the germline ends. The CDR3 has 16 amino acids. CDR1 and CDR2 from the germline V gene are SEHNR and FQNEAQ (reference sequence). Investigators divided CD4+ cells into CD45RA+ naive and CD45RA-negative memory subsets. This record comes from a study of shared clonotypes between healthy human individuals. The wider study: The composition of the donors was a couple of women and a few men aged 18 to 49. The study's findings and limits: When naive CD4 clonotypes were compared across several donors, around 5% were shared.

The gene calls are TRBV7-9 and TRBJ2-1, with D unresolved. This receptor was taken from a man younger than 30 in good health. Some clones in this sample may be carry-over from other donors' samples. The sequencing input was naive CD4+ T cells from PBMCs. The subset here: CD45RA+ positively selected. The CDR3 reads CASSSESATSFNEQFF. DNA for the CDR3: TGTGCCAGCAGCTCAGAGTCGGCCACAAGCTTCAATGAGCAGTTCTTC.